This is a list of T cell receptor beta chains from one sample in a study of identical twins. TCRdb re-called the 5' RACE reads through MiXCR, storing one row per CDR3 protein. The profile shows 690,000 or so distinct CDR3 sequences, around 6% of them singletons. Sequenced material: naive T cells sorted from blood. The source is a man between 18 and 29 years old in good health. Each CDR3 is given with its conserved first and last residue. Each record gives: V gene, J gene, clone size, D gene, CDR3 DNA, CDR3 protein. The D gene is left open where the match is weak. Rows may omit the clone size; those that give it use once, few, many or a size class.

v_call: TRBV24-1; j_call: TRBJ2-3; clone_size: many; d_call: .; cdr3_nt: TGTGCCACCAGTGACCCTCGGGGGTACAAGTATTTT; cdr3_aa: CATSDPRGYKYF
v_call: TRBV18; j_call: TRBJ2-3; clone_size: few; d_call: TRBD2; cdr3_nt: TGTGCCAGCTCACCACGTATTAGCGGGAGTACAGATACGCAGTATTTT; cdr3_aa: CASSPRISGSTDTQYF
v_call: TRBV11-2; j_call: TRBJ1-3; clone_size: few; d_call: .; cdr3_nt: TGTGCCAGCACCTATATGGGACGGATATCCTCGGCTGGAAACACCATATATTTT; cdr3_aa: CASTYMGRISSAGNTIYF
v_call: TRBV5-1; j_call: TRBJ2-3; clone_size: .; d_call: .; cdr3_nt: TGCGCCAGCAGCCGGGACAACACAGATACGCAGTATTTT; cdr3_aa: CASSRDNTDTQYF
v_call: TRBV6-5; j_call: TRBJ2-5; clone_size: .; d_call: .; cdr3_nt: TGTGCCAGCAGTTGGGGGGAATCCCAAGAGACCCAGTACTTC; cdr3_aa: CASSWGESQETQYF
v_call: TRBV6-5; j_call: TRBJ2-3; clone_size: many; d_call: TRBD2; cdr3_nt: TGTGCCAGCAGTTCCTCAGGACTAGTCGGGAGGGATACGCAGTATTTT; cdr3_aa: CASSSSGLVGRDTQYF
v_call: TRBV7-9; j_call: TRBJ2-1; clone_size: many; d_call: TRBD2; cdr3_nt: TGTGCCACCATCGCGGGAGTCCCCAGGGATGAGCAGTTCTTC; cdr3_aa: CATIAGVPRDEQFF
v_call: TRBV5-1; j_call: TRBJ1-1; clone_size: many; d_call: TRBD1; cdr3_nt: TGCGCCAGCAGTGGGACAGTGAACATGAACACTGAAGCTTTCTTT; cdr3_aa: CASSGTVNMNTEAFF
v_call: TRBV6-2/TRBV6-3; j_call: TRBJ2-7; clone_size: .; d_call: .; cdr3_nt: TGTGCCAGCGAAGTTAATGGGAACACCTACGAGCAGTACTTC; cdr3_aa: CASEVNGNTYEQYF
v_call: TRBV11-2; j_call: TRBJ2-1; clone_size: .; d_call: .; cdr3_nt: TGTGCCAGCAGCTTAGGATTTGCGATCTATGAGCAGTTCTTC; cdr3_aa: CASSLGFAIYEQFF
v_call: TRBV7-2; j_call: TRBJ2-7; clone_size: few; d_call: .; cdr3_nt: TGTGCCAGCAGCTCCCTTCGGCAGGCTGGCTACGAGCAGTACTTC; cdr3_aa: CASSSLRQAGYEQYF
v_call: TRBV20-1; j_call: TRBJ2-1; clone_size: few; d_call: .; cdr3_nt: TGCAGCGAAGCTCCGGCGGGGTACAATGAGCAGTTCTTC; cdr3_aa: CSEAPAGYNEQFF
v_call: TRBV29-1; j_call: TRBJ2-1; clone_size: many; d_call: TRBD2; cdr3_nt: TGCAGCGGAGACAGAGCGGGAGTCCCCTACAATGAGCAGTTCTTC; cdr3_aa: CSGDRAGVPYNEQFF
v_call: TRBV2; j_call: TRBJ2-1; clone_size: many; d_call: TRBD2; cdr3_nt: TGTGCCAGCAACGCGGGAGTCGTCGATGAGCAGTTCTTC; cdr3_aa: CASNAGVVDEQFF
v_call: TRBV20-1; j_call: TRBJ1-1; clone_size: many; d_call: .; cdr3_nt: TGCAGTGTTCCTGGACAGATGAACACTGAAGCTTTCTTT; cdr3_aa: CSVPGQMNTEAFF